This TCR beta chain was recorded in a study of cytomegalovirus exposure and HLA in healthy donors. PCR involved 60 Vbeta and 13 Jbeta primers. Original processing notes: Per a later analysis, the number of unique TCR beta chains was roughly 83 million, of which around 9.9 million were shared. Assay: immunoSEQ multiplex PCR; the TCRdb copy retains only in-frame clones and omits some. V, J and clone size are taken as reported in that table, and D and trimming were inferred from the DNA itself. The sample yields tens of thousands of clones, 70% to 90% seen once. This clone was counted between two and nine times. The antigen remains unidentified. Study results and limitations: The authors later found TCR association rates varying by HLA locus, with DRB1 most and HLA-C fewest. Some V segments, including TRBV6-2 and TRBV6-3, were excluded as indistinguishable.

There are 16 residues in the CDR3. The ends lost 0 bases at V and 5 bases at J; junction bases unmatched: 8. Germline V CDR1 and CDR2: SGHNT, YYREEE (reference sequence). The TCR sequence derives from a woman in her 40s in good health and CMV-seropositive. The sample consisted of PBMCs. The V and J genes are TRBV5-4 and TRBJ2-5; 9 positions agree with TRBD2. The CDR3: CASSLALAGLGETQYF. The CDR3 DNA reads TGTGCCAGCAGCTTGGCTCTAGCGGGGCTTGGGGAGACCCAGTACTTC. Using reference TRBV5-4 and TRBJ2-5 for the parts outside the CDR3, the full variable domain is ETGVTQSPTHLIKTRGQQVTLRCSSQSGHNTVSWYQQALGQGPQFIFQYYREEENGRGNFPPRFSGLQFPNYSSELNVNALELDDSALYLCASSLALAGLGETQYFGPGTRLLVL.